This TCR beta chain derives from a study of identical twins. Germline V gene data show CDR1 as SGHVS and CDR2 as FNYEAQ. Germline trimming cut 4 bases from V and 7 bases from J; bases unmatched to any gene: 3. This CDR3 has 14 amino acids. TCRdb used MiXCR to reprocess the 5' RACE reads, holding one entry per CDR3 protein. The profile shows approximately 1.8 million distinct CDR3 sequences, roughly 35% of them singletons. Regarding this clonotype: The antigen is unknown.

Overall study findings and caveats: Cross-sectional statistical analysis, not tracking of the same donors, underpinned the conclusions.

Input material: cord blood. This TCR was sampled from a newborn girl in good health. The chain links TRBV7-6 to TRBJ2-1; 11 bases agree with TRBD2. This chain's CDR3 is CASSSRLAGNEQFF. The CDR3 nucleotides read TGTGCCAGCAGCTCCCGACTAGCGGGGAATGAGCAGTTCTTC.